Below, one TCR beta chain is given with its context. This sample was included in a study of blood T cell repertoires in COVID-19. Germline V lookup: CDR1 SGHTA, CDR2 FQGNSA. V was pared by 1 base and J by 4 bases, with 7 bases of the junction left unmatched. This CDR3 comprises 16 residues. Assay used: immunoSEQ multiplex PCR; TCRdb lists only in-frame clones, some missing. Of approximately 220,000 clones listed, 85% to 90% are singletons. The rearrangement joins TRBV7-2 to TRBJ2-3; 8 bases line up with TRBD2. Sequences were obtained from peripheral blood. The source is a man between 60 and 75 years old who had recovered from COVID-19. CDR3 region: CASSLVGSGVADTQYF. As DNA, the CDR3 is TGTGCCAGCAGCTTAGTGGGTAGCGGGGTCGCAGATACGCAGTATTTT.